The 30 T cell receptor beta chains below come from one sample, sequenced in a study of OX40 agonist ivuxolimab in advanced cancers. Libraries were constructed by the immunoSEQ multiplex PCR assay. What TCRdb holds here is the immuneACCESS table cut down to in-frame rearrangements. Part of the clones is not present; checked against another copy, under half of the missing clones reflect an unresolved V gene, and the others are unexplained. The sample table records 80,000 or so clones; 85% to 95% of these occur just once. The ten largest clonotypes hold around 0.32% of the sample. Sequences were derived from CD4+ or CD8+ T cells sorted from blood, sampled in a trial of the OX40 agonist ivuxolimab. These receptors were obtained from an adult with an advanced solid tumor such as melanoma, head and neck, liver or kidney cancer.

The genes are TRBV7-7 and TRBJ2-5; maybe TRBD1 (5 bases). Germline V gene lookup returns CDR1 SSHAT and CDR2 FNYEAQ (reference sequence). The CDR3 spans 16 residues. V dropped 0 bases and J dropped 4 bases, with 15 bases sitting between them. The CDR3 loop is CASSLASFGARETQYF. In DNA, the CDR3 is TGTGCCAGCAGCTTAGCGTCGTTTGGGGCGAGAGAGACCCAGTACTTC.

V gene TRBV7-2 combines with J gene TRBJ1-6; D not certain. The V end was cut by 1 base, the J end by 7 bases, with 2 bases between. The CDR3 spans 12 residues. Germline CDR1 and CDR2: SGHTA and FQGNSA. Written as DNA, the CDR3 is TGTGCCAGCAGCTTAGAGAATTCACCCCTCCACTTT. It encodes CASSLENSPLHF. Combining the CDR3 with reference TRBV7-2 and TRBJ1-6 gives the whole variable domain GAGVSQSPSNKVTEKGKDVELRCDPISGHTALYWYRQSLGQGLEFLIYFQGNSAPDKSGLPSDRFSAERTGGSVSTLTIQRTQQEDSAVYLCASSLENSPLHFGNGTRLTVT.

The CDR3 reads CASSLGTDAEAFF. CDR3 nucleotide sequence: TGTGCCAGCAGCTTAGGGACAGATGCTGAAGCTTTCTTT. V and J are TRBV11-2 and TRBJ1-1; the D gene is possibly TRBD1 (6 bases). CDR1 and CDR2 from the germline V gene are SGHAT and FQNNGV. The CDR3 loop spans 13 amino acids. V was trimmed by 1 base and J by 6 bases, leaving 9 bases between them.

This chain joins TRBV25-1 and TRBJ2-3; TRBD2 is a possible D gene (7 bases). This CDR3 has 15 residues. With 3 bases removed from V and 5 bases from J, the gap between germline ends came to 15 bases. Germline V CDR1 and CDR2: MGHDK, SYGVNS. The CDR3 region has the DNA TGTGCCAGCAGTGAGCCGCGGGGGCCGGGAGATACGCAGTATTTT. Translated, it gives CASSEPRGPGDTQYF.

This chain's CDR3 is CASSQDWDLGRGSETQYF. In DNA form, the CDR3 reads TGCGCCAGCAGCCAAGATTGGGACCTGGGGCGGGGGAGCGAGACCCAGTACTTC. V is TRBV4-3 and J is TRBJ2-5, with 7 bases that match TRBD2. The CDR3 totals 18 residues. After removal of 0 bases from V and 5 bases from J, the junction contained 15 bases not matched to a gene. Germline CDR1 LGHNA, CDR2 YSLEER.

The chain is built from TRBV2 and TRBJ1-3, with a weak D call TRBD1 (5 bases). V was pared by 3 bases and J by 4 bases, with 10 bases between. The germline V gene has CDR1 SNHLY and CDR2 FYNNEI. The CDR3 is 14 amino acids. For the CDR3, the DNA is TGTGCCAGCAGTGAGCAGGGACCGGGAAACACCATATATTTT. This codes for CASSEQGPGNTIYF.

The chain is built from TRBV15 and TRBJ2-7; TRBD1 matches 7 bases. Unmatched junction bases numbered 5, after V lost 4 bases and J lost 2 bases. The CDR3 runs to 14 residues. Germline assignment: CDR1 LNHNV and CDR2 YYDKDF (reference sequence). CDR3 DNA: TGTGCCACCAGCACCGGGGACAGCACCTACGAGCAGTACTTC. This translates into CATSTGDSTYEQYF.

This chain links TRBV2 with TRBJ1-5; 8 bases match TRBD1. The CDR3 consists of 13 residues. V trimming: 7 bases; J trimming: 7 bases; junction bases outside the gene matches: 6. CDR1 and CDR2 (germline): SNHLY, FYNNEI. The CDR3 reads CASTQTGGQPQHF. The CDR3 region has the DNA TGTGCCAGCACCCAAACAGGGGGACAGCCCCAGCATTTT.

This clone was recorded once. This chain connects TRBV29-1 to TRBJ2-1; 11 bases are a match to TRBD2. J was trimmed by 4 bases and V by 2 bases; bases with no gene match: 4. Looked up from germline, CDR1 is SQVTM and CDR2 is ANQGSEA. The CDR3 length is 15 residues. Here the CDR3 reads CSVEQTSGNYNEQFF. CDR3 bases: TGCAGCGTTGAACAGACTAGCGGGAATTACAATGAGCAGTTCTTC.

As to this clone: At one of its ends the junction is not consistent with the germline gene, which may arise from a read error. The sample contains more than one DNA sequence encoding this CDR3. The chain recombines TRBV5-6 with TRBJ1-2, with unresolved D. CDR1 and CDR2 (germline): SGHDT, YYEEEE. The CDR3 spans 13 residues. The CDR3 here is CASSLNLIESVAF. CDR3 DNA: TGTGCCAGCAGCTTGAATCTCATCGAGTCGGTCGCCTTC.

V gene TRBV10-1 combines with J gene TRBJ2-5; D possibly corresponds to TRBD1 (5 bases). The DNA end lines up better with TRBJ2-7; the J call may be wrong. The germline gives CDR1 WNHNN, CDR2 SYGVQD (reference sequence). The CDR3 consists of 11 residues. The CDR3 DNA reads as TGCGCCGCCAAGGGGTACTACGAGCAGTACTTC. Amino acid sequence: CAAKGYYEQYF.

V usage is TRBV4-1 and J usage is TRBJ2-3, with 10 bases aligning to TRBD2. The CDR3 has 18 residues. V lost 1 base, J lost 0 bases, and 7 bases stayed unmatched. Germline CDR1 and CDR2: MGHRA and YSYEKL. The CDR3, as DNA: TGCGCCAGCAGCCAAGCCGTAGGAGCGGGAGGGAGCACAGATACGCAGTATTTT. It is translated as CASSQAVGAGGSTDTQYF.

This clone was recorded a few times. The rearrangement links TRBV5-1 to TRBJ1-6; a possible D gene is TRBD1 (6 bases). The length of the CDR3 is 14 residues. Trimming removed 0 bases from V and 6 bases from J, with 7 bases in between. Germline CDR1 is SGHRS and CDR2 is YFSETQ. For the CDR3, the DNA is TGCGCCAGCAGCTTGGGCAGGGGTAATTCACCCCTCCACTTT. This encodes CASSLGRGNSPLHF.

The chain has TRBV6-5 and TRBJ1-2; D ambiguous. This CDR3 spans 15 amino acids. Germline loops: CDR1 MNHEY, CDR2 SVGAGI. The V gene lost 6 bases and the J gene lost 0 bases, with 14 bases spanning the gap. In DNA form, the CDR3 reads TGTGCCAGCAGGTGGAACAGCCTAGCTAACTATGGCTACACCTTC. Translating it yields CASRWNSLANYGYTF.

J is TRBJ2-3 and V is TRBV19; D assignment may be TRBD1 or TRBD2 (6 bases each). Per germline, CDR1 LNHDA and CDR2 SQIVND (reference sequence). Trimming took 7 bases from V and 11 from J, leaving 22 bases between them. The CDR3 is made up of 14 amino acids. The CDR3: CASTSHGGFQGQYF. DNA for the CDR3: TGTGCCAGTACCTCCCACGGGGGCTTCCAGGGGCAGTATTTT.

The rearrangement joins TRBV6-5 to TRBJ2-1, with D tentatively TRBD1 (6 bases). The V gene's germline CDR1 is MNHEY and CDR2 SVGAGI. V was pared by 6 bases and J by 9 bases, with 15 bases between. This CDR3 region has 13 residues. CDR3 coding DNA: TGTGCCAGCAGCCCCCCAGGGGCGGGTGAGCAGTTCTTC. This gives the protein CASSPPGAGEQFF.

The genes are TRBV5-1 and TRBJ2-1; the match to TRBD2 covers 11 bases. V gave up 2 bases and J gave up 10 bases; unmatched junction bases: 8. CDR3 length equals 15 residues. Per the germline V gene, CDR1 is SGHRS and CDR2 is YFSETQ. CDR3 sequence: CASSLLAGESKEQFF. The CDR3 DNA sequence: TGCGCCAGCAGCTTACTAGCGGGGGAATCTAAGGAGCAGTTCTTC.

The rearrangement links TRBV6-5 to TRBJ2-7, with D hard to call. Trimming removed 6 bases at V and 5 bases at J, with 8 bases between. CDR1 and CDR2 from the germline V gene are MNHEY and SVGAGI. There are 11 residues in the CDR3. CDR3 residues: CASRSLHEQYF. In nucleotides, the CDR3 is TGTGCCAGCAGGTCCCTTCACGAGCAGTACTTC.

V gene TRBV4-3 combines with J gene TRBJ1-6, with TRBD1 matching over 7 bases. Germline CDR1 reads LGHNA; CDR2 reads YSLEER. The CDR3 loop spans 16 amino acids. Trimming removed 3 bases from V and 2 bases from J; junction bases left unmatched: 4. The CDR3 DNA sequence: TGCGCCAGCAGCCAGGATGGGACAGCCTATAATTCACCCCTCCACTTT. It yields the protein CASSQDGTAYNSPLHF.

The chain uses TRBV7-2 and TRBJ1-1, with TRBD1 matching over 12 bases. Germline CDR1 SGHTA, CDR2 FQGNSA. This CDR3 spans 16 amino acids. V trimming: 5 bases; J trimming: 11 bases; junction bases outside the gene matches: 15. In DNA, the CDR3 is TGTGCCAGCAGCCCCAGAGGGGGGACAGGGGGCGCGCATGCTTTCTTT. It translates to CASSPRGGTGGAHAFF. Supplemented by reference TRBV7-2 and TRBJ1-1, the full variable domain reads GAGVSQSPSNKVTEKGKDVELRCDPISGHTALYWYRQSLGQGLEFLIYFQGNSAPDKSGLPSDRFSAERTGGSVSTLTIQRTQQEDSAVYLCASSPRGGTGGAHAFFGQGTRLTVV.

The CDR3 spells CASSPPMLMDEQYF. The DNA of the CDR3 is TGTGCCAGCTCACCACCGATGTTAATGGACGAGCAGTACTTC. V is TRBV18 and J is TRBJ2-7; unclear D gene. Germline CDR1 reads KGHSH; CDR2 reads LQKENI. V dropped 0 bases and J dropped 5 bases, with 11 bases sitting between them. This CDR3 comprises 14 residues.

The V call is TRBV5-1, the J call TRBJ1-4; no clear D gene. The germline V gene has CDR1 SGHRS and CDR2 YFSETQ. V was trimmed by 0 bases and J by 8 bases, leaving 11 bases between them. This CDR3 spans 14 amino acids. Here the CDR3 reads CASSLAGSEEKLFF. CDR3 in DNA: TGCGCCAGCAGCTTGGCTGGGAGTGAGGAAAAACTGTTTTTT.

The chain employs TRBV28 and TRBJ2-7; possibly TRBD2 for D (7 bases). With 2 bases removed from V and 2 bases from J, the gap between germline ends came to 13 bases. The germline CDR1 and CDR2 sequences are MDHEN and SYDVKM. The CDR3 runs to 15 residues. Here the CDR3 reads CASSLGGADPYEQYF. CDR3 in DNA: TGTGCCAGCAGTTTAGGGGGGGCAGACCCCTACGAGCAGTACTTC.

This chain joins TRBV5-4 and TRBJ2-7; TRBD1 matches at 9 bases. CDR1 is SGHNT, CDR2 YYREEE, per germline (reference sequence). V lost 4 bases and J lost 0; bases outside the gene matches: 5. CDR3 length: 15 residues. The CDR3 nucleotides are TGTGCCAGCAGCGAGCTGACAGGGGGCTCCTACGAGCAGTACTTC. Protein: CASSELTGGSYEQYF.

The rearrangement links TRBV5-1 to TRBJ2-1; D not resolved. Germline V gene data show CDR1 as SGHRS and CDR2 as YFSETQ. The CDR3 is 16 residues long. V lost 3 bases and J 0 bases, leaving 13 bases between the germline ends. CDR3 protein: CASSSDLSYSYNEQFF. The CDR3 DNA reads as TGCGCCAGCAGCTCGGACCTTTCCTACTCCTACAATGAGCAGTTCTTC.

The chain recombines TRBV30 with TRBJ2-3; 8 bases agree with TRBD1. The germline V gene has CDR1 GTSNPN and CDR2 SVGIG (reference sequence). Trimming at V came to 3 bases and at J to 4 bases, leaving 9 bases not matched to a gene. The CDR3 has 15 residues. The CDR3 DNA is TGTGCCTGGAGCCGCGGACAGGGACGGGCAGATACGCAGTATTTT. Its protein is CAWSRGQGRADTQYF.

The V gene is TRBV29-1, the J gene TRBJ2-3, with D possibly being TRBD1 or TRBD2 (5 bases each). CDR3 length: 13 amino acids. The V gene lost 3 bases and the J gene lost 3 bases, with 10 bases spanning the gap. From germline, CDR1 is SQVTM and CDR2 ANQGSEA. The CDR3 region has the DNA TGCAGCGTTGAGGATGAGGGGACAGATACGCAGTATTTT. This encodes CSVEDEGTDTQYF.

With respect to this clone: The junction and the germline gene differ at one end; a read error may be behind it. The J gene is TRBJ1-2, the V gene TRBV6-1; 10 bases are a match to TRBD1. Germline lookup yields CDR1 MNHNS and CDR2 SASEGT. The CDR3 spans 15 residues. CDR3 sequence: CASSEVDRDRGDVHF. The CDR3 nucleotides read TGTGCCAGCAGTGAAGTCGACCGGGACAGGGGAGACGTCCACTTC.

This clone was detected only once. This chain uses TRBV7-3 with TRBJ2-3; 8 bases match TRBD2. CDR1 SGHTA and CDR2 FQGTGA come from the germline V gene. J lost 5 bases, V lost 0 bases, and 7 bases had no gene match. There are 16 residues in the CDR3. CDR3 DNA sequence: TGTGCCAGCAGCTTAACTGGTCGGGGGGGCGGAGATACGCAGTATTTT. It codes for CASSLTGRGGGDTQYF.

CDR3 region: CASSSPLGSDEQYF. In DNA, the CDR3 is TGTGCCAGCAGCTCCCCACTGGGATCGGACGAGCAGTACTTC. The J gene is TRBJ2-7, the V gene TRBV5-4; D unclear. This CDR3 region has 14 residues. In germline, CDR1 is SGHNT, CDR2 YYREEE (reference sequence). Trimming stripped 3 bases from V and 5 bases from J, with 15 bases between.